The clone carrying this TCR beta chain was seen many times. Each TCR cDNA molecule carried a unique molecular identifier. Using its own MiXCR run on the 5' RACE reads, TCRdb lists one record per CDR3 protein. Of about 92,000 distinct CDR3 sequences in the sample, roughly 12% were seen once. The time point denotes: sample taken at primary tumor resection. In each case, whole RNA from tumor, nontumor lung or frozen PBMC was sequenced unsorted. Trimming stripped 0 bases from V and 4 bases from J, with 7 bases between. The CDR3 spans 13 residues. Germline V gene sequence: CDR1 SGHRS, CDR2 YFSETQ. This sample is drawn from a study of spatial heterogeneity in lung cancer. Study-wide context: Within raw reads, each unique TCR and UMI combination appeared on average more than ten times.

This chain connects TRBV5-1 to TRBJ1-1; no firm D call. Sequencing was performed on PBMCs, taken at surgery. This receptor was identified in a male donor with early-stage non-small cell lung cancer. The CDR3, as DNA: TGCGCCAGCAGCTTGGCAGGTATCACTGAAGCTTTCTTT. This codes for CASSLAGITEAFF.